Presented here are 3 T cell receptor beta chains from one specimen sequenced in a study of human T cells and chemical hapten exposure. TCRdb fed the RACE reads into MiXCR, producing one record per CDR3 protein. The sample lists 350,000 or so distinct CDR3 sequences, about 7% occurring once. Sample time point: patch test 1, 2 weeks after DPC sensitization. This sample's treatment: therapeutic diphenylcyclopropenone sensitization with weekly scalp DPC. Material: whole blood, obtained in connection with sensitization to the hapten diphenylcyclopropenone (DPC). These TCRs come from a young woman with alopecia areata. Some clones in this sample may be carry-over from other donors' samples.

Many counts were recorded for this clonotype. The V and J genes are TRBV6-2 or TRBV6-3 and TRBJ2-1, with D possibly being TRBD1 (5 bases). V was clipped by 7 bases and J by 6 bases, with 13 bases between them. CDR3 length: 13 amino acids. CDR1 and CDR2 (germline): MNHEY, SVGEGT. The DNA for the CDR3 is TGTGCCAGCACGTTTGACAGCCTCAATGAGCAGTTCTTC. This sequence encodes CASTFDSLNEQFF.

This clonotype showed up just a few times. The chain recombines TRBV7-2 with TRBJ2-3; TRBD2 matches at 7 bases. Trimming took 4 bases from V and 2 from J; bases not matched to a gene: 12. Per the germline V gene, CDR1 is SGHTA and CDR2 is FQGNSA. The CDR3 runs to 17 residues. CDR3 bases: TGTGCCAGCAGCTGGCGGGCCGGGGGGTCTTCCACAGATACGCAGTATTTT. This sequence encodes CASSWRAGGSSTDTQYF. Combining the CDR3 with reference TRBV7-2 and TRBJ2-3 gives the whole variable domain GAGVSQSPSNKVTEKGKDVELRCDPISGHTALYWYRQSLGQGLEFLIYFQGNSAPDKSGLPSDRFSAERTGGSVSTLTIQRTQQEDSAVYLCASSWRAGGSSTDTQYFGPGTRLTVL.

For this clonotype: A far larger clone is one base from this, pointing to a likely read error. The CDR3 region has the DNA TGTGCCAGCAGTCCTCTAGCGGGGAGCACAGGTACGCAGTATTTT. Residues: CASSPLAGSTGTQYF. The V gene is TRBV9, the J gene TRBJ2-3, with 9 positions matching TRBD2. The CDR3 contains 15 residues. Germline V CDR1 and CDR2: SGDLS, YYNGEE.